The rows below give T cell receptor beta chains drawn from one sample of a study of cytotoxic CD8 clonotypes in ibrutinib-treated CLL. Clones were read by immunoSEQ multiplex PCR, and TCRdb kept only the in-frame ones, dropping some. Among about 300,000 clones, approximately 76% were seen once, and the ten largest hold about 5.8%. The input for sequencing was PBMCs, taken at disease progression, from a patient treated with ibrutinib. Receptors originate from a human donor with chronic lymphocytic leukemia. The CDR3 runs from the conserved cysteine through the conserved F or W. Fields, in order: V gene, D gene, clone size, J gene, CDR3 protein, CDR3 DNA. D genes are given only for firm matches. Expanded clones get a size class; other rows say once, few or many, or leave the size out.

v_call: TRBV9
d_call: TRBD1
clone_size: -
j_call: TRBJ2-7
cdr3_aa: CASSVGTGGREQYF
cdr3_nt: TGTGCCAGCAGCGTAGGGACAGGGGGCCGGGAGCAGTACTTC

v_call: TRBV4-1
d_call: TRBD1
clone_size: -
j_call: TRBJ1-6
cdr3_aa: CASSHTSGQNSPLHF
cdr3_nt: TGCGCCAGCAGCCATACTTCGGGACAGAATTCACCCCTCCACTTT

v_call: TRBV29-1
d_call: TRBD1
clone_size: -
j_call: TRBJ2-1
cdr3_aa: CSTTTGSEQFF
cdr3_nt: TGCAGCACAACGACAGGGAGTGAGCAGTTCTTC

v_call: TRBV18
d_call: TRBD1
clone_size: -
j_call: TRBJ2-7
cdr3_aa: CASSPLSDRDEQYF
cdr3_nt: TGTGCCAGCTCACCACTCTCTGACAGGGACGAGCAGTACTTC

v_call: TRBV2
d_call: -
clone_size: -
j_call: TRBJ1-4
cdr3_aa: CASSEEGQGREKLFF
cdr3_nt: TGTGCCAGCAGTGAAGAGGGGCAGGGGCGTGAAAAACTGTTTTTT

v_call: TRBV4-1
d_call: -
clone_size: -
j_call: TRBJ2-2
cdr3_aa: CASSQDAGPGELFF
cdr3_nt: TGCGCCAGCAGCCAAGACGCAGGGCCCGGGGAGCTGTTTTTT

v_call: TRBV25-1
d_call: -
clone_size: -
j_call: TRBJ1-1
cdr3_aa: CASSEYGGHTEAFF
cdr3_nt: TGTGCCAGCAGTGAATACGGGGGACACACTGAAGCTTTCTTT

v_call: TRBV5-6
d_call: -
clone_size: -
j_call: TRBJ1-1
cdr3_aa: CASSLGGLNTEAFF
cdr3_nt: TGTGCCAGCAGCTTGGGGGGGCTGAACACTGAAGCTTTCTTT

v_call: TRBV27
d_call: -
clone_size: -
j_call: TRBJ1-1
cdr3_aa: CASSWGARAEAFF
cdr3_nt: TGTGCCAGCAGTTGGGGGGCGAGGGCTGAAGCTTTCTTT

v_call: TRBV20-1
d_call: -
clone_size: -
j_call: TRBJ2-1
cdr3_aa: CSVADYNEQFF
cdr3_nt: TGCAGTGTAGCGGATTACAATGAGCAGTTCTTC

v_call: TRBV7-2
d_call: -
clone_size: -
j_call: TRBJ2-7
cdr3_aa: CASSHTRDSSYEQYF
cdr3_nt: TGTGCCAGCAGCCATACCCGGGACTCGTCCTACGAGCAGTACTTC

v_call: TRBV4-1
d_call: TRBD1
clone_size: -
j_call: TRBJ1-5
cdr3_aa: CASSPRDRGFQPQHF
cdr3_nt: TGCGCCAGCAGCCCGCGGGACAGGGGTTTTCAGCCCCAGCATTTT

v_call: TRBV29-1
d_call: -
clone_size: -
j_call: TRBJ2-5
cdr3_aa: CSSRTLETQYF
cdr3_nt: TGCAGCTCTAGGACCTTGGAGACCCAGTACTTC

v_call: TRBV19
d_call: -
clone_size: -
j_call: TRBJ2-7
cdr3_aa: CASSMTAITYEQYF
cdr3_nt: TGTGCCAGTAGTATGACAGCCATAACCTACGAGCAGTACTTC

v_call: TRBV18
d_call: -
clone_size: -
j_call: TRBJ1-1
cdr3_aa: CASSYRADTEAFF
cdr3_nt: TGTGCCAGCTCCTACAGGGCTGACACTGAAGCTTTCTTT

v_call: TRBV7-9
d_call: -
clone_size: -
j_call: TRBJ1-5
cdr3_aa: CASSQGPPSNQPQHF
cdr3_nt: TGTGCCAGCAGCCAGGGACCACCCAGCAATCAGCCCCAGCATTTT

v_call: TRBV7-2
d_call: TRBD2
clone_size: once
j_call: TRBJ2-5
cdr3_aa: CASTGGKDQETQYF
cdr3_nt: TGTGCCAGCACCGGGGGGAAGGACCAAGAGACCCAGTACTTC

v_call: TRBV7-2
d_call: -
clone_size: -
j_call: TRBJ2-3
cdr3_aa: CASSLGLQGTDTQYF
cdr3_nt: TGTGCCAGCAGCTTAGGTTTACAGGGCACAGATACGCAGTATTTT

v_call: TRBV29-1
d_call: TRBD1
clone_size: -
j_call: TRBJ2-7
cdr3_aa: CSAERQGSYEQYF
cdr3_nt: TGCAGCGCCGAGAGACAGGGCTCCTACGAGCAGTACTTC

v_call: TRBV11-2
d_call: -
clone_size: -
j_call: TRBJ2-7
cdr3_aa: CASSPQVYEQYF
cdr3_nt: TGTGCCAGCAGCCCGCAAGTCTACGAGCAGTACTTC

v_call: TRBV6-5
d_call: -
clone_size: -
j_call: TRBJ1-2
cdr3_aa: CASSYLGLDYGYTF
cdr3_nt: TGTGCCAGCAGTTACTTGGGACTGGACTATGGCTACACCTTC

v_call: TRBV4-1
d_call: -
clone_size: -
j_call: TRBJ2-5
cdr3_aa: CASSQGWQGQETQYF
cdr3_nt: TGCGCCAGCAGCCAAGGATGGCAGGGCCAAGAGACCCAGTACTTC

v_call: TRBV9
d_call: TRBD1
clone_size: -
j_call: TRBJ2-3
cdr3_aa: CASSPRQGVNTDTQYF
cdr3_nt: TGTGCCAGCAGCCCCCGACAGGGGGTTAACACAGATACGCAGTATTTT

v_call: TRBV7-9
d_call: -
clone_size: -
j_call: TRBJ2-2
cdr3_aa: CASSFGPTRPNTGELFF
cdr3_nt: TGTGCCAGCAGCTTTGGGCCGACTAGACCGAACACCGGGGAGCTGTTTTTT

v_call: TRBV18
d_call: TRBD1
clone_size: -
j_call: TRBJ1-2
cdr3_aa: CASSPTGTGGYGYTF
cdr3_nt: TGTGCCAGCTCACCAACCGGGACAGGGGGTTATGGCTACACCTTC

v_call: TRBV2
d_call: -
clone_size: -
j_call: TRBJ2-2
cdr3_aa: CASRAGLPLTGELFF
cdr3_nt: TGTGCCAGCAGGGCGGGCCTGCCCCTCACCGGGGAGCTGTTTTTT

v_call: TRBV5-4
d_call: -
clone_size: -
j_call: TRBJ1-1
cdr3_aa: CASSLEGSMNTEAFF
cdr3_nt: TGTGCCAGCAGCTTGGAGGGCAGTATGAACACTGAAGCTTTCTTT

v_call: TRBV5-8
d_call: TRBD2
clone_size: once
j_call: TRBJ2-3
cdr3_aa: CASSPGVAGGSTDTQYF
cdr3_nt: TGTGCCAGCAGCCCGGGGGTAGCGGGAGGGTCCACAGATACGCAGTATTTT

v_call: TRBV9
d_call: -
clone_size: -
j_call: TRBJ1-1
cdr3_aa: CASTSGGIPAFF
cdr3_nt: TGTGCCAGCACCTCAGGAGGGATACCAGCTTTCTTT

v_call: TRBV4-1
d_call: -
clone_size: -
j_call: TRBJ1-5
cdr3_aa: CASSQTGVSEQPQHF
cdr3_nt: TGCGCCAGCAGCCAGACGGGGGTCTCGGAGCAGCCCCAGCATTTT

v_call: TRBV25-1
d_call: -
clone_size: few
j_call: TRBJ2-3
cdr3_aa: CASSEQTARSKDTQYF
cdr3_nt: TGTGCCAGCAGTGAACAAACGGCTAGAAGTAAAGATACGCAGTATTTT

v_call: TRBV5-1
d_call: TRBD1
clone_size: -
j_call: TRBJ1-1
cdr3_aa: CASSIGGQGSEAFF
cdr3_nt: TGCGCCAGCAGCATAGGAGGACAGGGGTCTGAAGCTTTCTTT

v_call: TRBV18
d_call: TRBD1
clone_size: few
j_call: TRBJ2-7
cdr3_aa: CASSPRGTGGASSYEQYF
cdr3_nt: TGTGCCAGCTCACCCCGAGGGACAGGGGGCGCCTCTAGCTACGAGCAGTACTTC

v_call: TRBV28
d_call: -
clone_size: -
j_call: TRBJ2-7
cdr3_aa: CASSTQGRTYEQYF
cdr3_nt: TGTGCCAGCAGCACGCAGGGGCGGACCTACGAGCAGTACTTC

v_call: TRBV11-1
d_call: -
clone_size: -
j_call: TRBJ2-3
cdr3_aa: CASSLYRSDTDTQYF
cdr3_nt: TGTGCCAGCAGCTTATACCGGTCTGATACAGATACGCAGTATTTT

v_call: TRBV5-4
d_call: TRBD2
clone_size: -
j_call: TRBJ2-1
cdr3_aa: CASRVRPSGDDEQFF
cdr3_nt: TGTGCCAGCAGGGTTCGGCCTAGCGGGGATGATGAGCAGTTCTTC

v_call: TRBV27
d_call: -
clone_size: once
j_call: TRBJ2-7
cdr3_aa: CASGYREYEQYF
cdr3_nt: TGTGCCAGCGGTTACAGGGAATACGAGCAGTACTTC

v_call: TRBV28
d_call: -
clone_size: -
j_call: TRBJ2-3
cdr3_aa: CASSWVTDTQYF
cdr3_nt: TGTGCCAGCAGTTGGGTCACAGATACGCAGTATTTT

v_call: TRBV2
d_call: TRBD1
clone_size: -
j_call: TRBJ1-6
cdr3_aa: CASKDRAKSHF
cdr3_nt: TGTGCCAGCAAGGACAGGGCTAAATCACACTTT

v_call: TRBV5-1
d_call: TRBD1
clone_size: -
j_call: TRBJ2-3
cdr3_aa: CASSLLGQGNTDTQYF
cdr3_nt: TGCGCCAGCAGCTTGCTGGGACAGGGAAACACAGATACGCAGTATTTT

v_call: TRBV6-6
d_call: -
clone_size: few
j_call: TRBJ1-5
cdr3_aa: CASKSRGGLNQPQHF
cdr3_nt: TGTGCCAGCAAATCAAGGGGGGGGCTAAATCAGCCCCAGCATTTT

v_call: TRBV5-1
d_call: -
clone_size: -
j_call: TRBJ2-1
cdr3_aa: CASSLVLGSNEQFF
cdr3_nt: TGCGCCAGCAGCTTGGTGCTCGGGTCCAATGAGCAGTTCTTC

v_call: TRBV7-6
d_call: -
clone_size: -
j_call: TRBJ1-1
cdr3_aa: CASSLWQTNTEAFF
cdr3_nt: TGTGCCAGCAGCTTATGGCAGACAAACACTGAAGCTTTCTTT

v_call: TRBV7-9
d_call: -
clone_size: -
j_call: TRBJ1-1
cdr3_aa: CASSLVGFLNTEAFF
cdr3_nt: TGTGCCAGCAGCTTAGTAGGGTTTCTGAACACTGAAGCTTTCTTT

v_call: TRBV9
d_call: TRBD2
clone_size: -
j_call: TRBJ2-3
cdr3_aa: CASSGLAGVGGTDTQYF
cdr3_nt: TGTGCCAGCAGCGGCTTAGCGGGAGTCGGAGGCACAGATACGCAGTATTTT

v_call: TRBV7-8
d_call: -
clone_size: -
j_call: TRBJ2-3
cdr3_aa: CASSPPTASTDTQYF
cdr3_nt: TGTGCCAGCAGCCCCCCGACAGCCAGCACAGATACGCAGTATTTT

v_call: TRBV19
d_call: TRBD1
clone_size: -
j_call: TRBJ2-7
cdr3_aa: CACKVRDSIYEQYF
cdr3_nt: TGTGCCTGCAAAGTCAGGGACAGTATCTACGAGCAGTACTTC

v_call: TRBV7-9
d_call: -
clone_size: few
j_call: TRBJ2-1
cdr3_aa: CASNSPSSYNEQFF
cdr3_nt: TGTGCCAGCAATAGTCCCTCTTCCTACAATGAGCAGTTCTTC

v_call: TRBV6-5
d_call: TRBD1
clone_size: -
j_call: TRBJ2-1
cdr3_aa: CASRDRSNEQFF
cdr3_nt: TGTGCCAGCAGGGACAGGTCAAATGAGCAGTTCTTC

v_call: TRBV18
d_call: -
clone_size: -
j_call: TRBJ1-5
cdr3_aa: CASSPGQGNNQPQHF
cdr3_nt: TGTGCCAGCTCACCTGGGCAGGGGAACAATCAGCCCCAGCATTTT

v_call: TRBV5-1
d_call: TRBD1
clone_size: once
j_call: TRBJ2-7
cdr3_aa: CASSSTGQGVLEQYF
cdr3_nt: TGCGCCAGCAGCTCCACGGGACAGGGGGTCCTAGAGCAGTACTTC

v_call: TRBV5-5
d_call: -
clone_size: -
j_call: TRBJ2-5
cdr3_aa: CASSLREGTRETQYF
cdr3_nt: TGTGCCAGCAGCTTGAGGGAAGGGACGAGAGAGACCCAGTACTTC

v_call: TRBV7-9
d_call: TRBD1
clone_size: -
j_call: TRBJ2-7
cdr3_aa: CASSLDPWTGGEVSEQYF
cdr3_nt: TGTGCCAGCAGCTTAGACCCCTGGACAGGGGGCGAAGTTAGCGAGCAGTACTTC